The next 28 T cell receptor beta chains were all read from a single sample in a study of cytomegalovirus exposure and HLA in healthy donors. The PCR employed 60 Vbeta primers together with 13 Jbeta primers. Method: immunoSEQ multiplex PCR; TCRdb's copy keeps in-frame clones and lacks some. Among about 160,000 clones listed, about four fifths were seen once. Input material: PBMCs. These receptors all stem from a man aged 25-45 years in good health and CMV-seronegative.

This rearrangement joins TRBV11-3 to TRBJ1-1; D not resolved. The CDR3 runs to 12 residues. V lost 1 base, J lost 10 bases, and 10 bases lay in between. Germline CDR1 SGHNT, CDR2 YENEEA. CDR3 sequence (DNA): TGTGCCAGCAGCTTAGTGTCCCGGGGAGCTTTCTTT. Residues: CASSLVSRGAFF. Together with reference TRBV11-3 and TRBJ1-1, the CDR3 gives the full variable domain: EAGVVQSPRYKIIEKKQPVAFWCNPISGHNTLYWYLQNLGQGPELLIRYENEEAVDDSQLPKDRFSAERLKGVDSTLKIQPAELGDSAVYLCASSLVSRGAFFGQGTRLTVV.

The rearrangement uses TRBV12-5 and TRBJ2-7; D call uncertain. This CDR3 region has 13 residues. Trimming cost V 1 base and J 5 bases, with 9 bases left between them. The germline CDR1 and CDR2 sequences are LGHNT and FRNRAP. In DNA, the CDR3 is TGTGCTAGTGGTTTGGGTCAGAGCGACGAGCAGTACTTC. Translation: CASGLGQSDEQYF.

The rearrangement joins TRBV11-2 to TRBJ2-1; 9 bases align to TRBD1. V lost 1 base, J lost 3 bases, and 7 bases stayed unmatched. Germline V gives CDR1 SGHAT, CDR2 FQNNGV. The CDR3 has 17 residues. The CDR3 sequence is CASSLGPDRGFYNEQFF. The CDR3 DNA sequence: TGTGCCAGCAGCTTAGGTCCGGACAGGGGCTTCTACAATGAGCAGTTCTTC.

CDR3 bases: TGCAGCGCCCACGGACTAGCGGGACACCTCACAGATACGCAGTATTTT. Translated: CSAHGLAGHLTDTQYF. The chain carries TRBV29-1 and TRBJ2-3, with 12 bases identical to TRBD2. J gave up 2 bases and V 7 bases, and 10 bases lay outside the gene matches. In germline, CDR1 is SQVTM, CDR2 ANQGSEA. This CDR3 region has 16 residues.

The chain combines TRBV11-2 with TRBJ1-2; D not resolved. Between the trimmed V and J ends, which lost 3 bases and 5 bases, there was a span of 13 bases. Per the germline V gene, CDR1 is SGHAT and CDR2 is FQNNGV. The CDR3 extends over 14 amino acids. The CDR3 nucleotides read TGTGCCAGCAGCTTCAACAGCGGAACGTATGGCTACACCTTC. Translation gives CASSFNSGTYGYTF.

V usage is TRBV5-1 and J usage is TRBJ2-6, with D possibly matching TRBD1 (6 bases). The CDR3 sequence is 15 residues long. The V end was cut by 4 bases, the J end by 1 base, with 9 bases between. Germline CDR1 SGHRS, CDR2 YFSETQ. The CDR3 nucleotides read TGCGCCAGCAGCGAGGGGACATCTGGGGCCAACGTCCTGACTTTC. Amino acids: CASSEGTSGANVLTF. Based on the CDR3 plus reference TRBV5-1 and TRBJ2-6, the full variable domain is KAGVTQTPRYLIKTRGQQVTLSCSPISGHRSVSWYQQTPGQGLQFLFEYFSETQRNKGNFPGRFSGRQFSNSRSEMNVSTLELGDSALYLCASSEGTSGANVLTFGAGSRLTVL.

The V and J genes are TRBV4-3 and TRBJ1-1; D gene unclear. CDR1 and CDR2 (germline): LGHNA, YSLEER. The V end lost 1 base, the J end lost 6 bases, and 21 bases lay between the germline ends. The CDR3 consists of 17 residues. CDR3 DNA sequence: TGCGCCAGCAGCCAAGTGGCCTTGTACATGGAGGCCGCTGAAGCTTTCTTT. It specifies CASSQVALYMEAAEAFF.

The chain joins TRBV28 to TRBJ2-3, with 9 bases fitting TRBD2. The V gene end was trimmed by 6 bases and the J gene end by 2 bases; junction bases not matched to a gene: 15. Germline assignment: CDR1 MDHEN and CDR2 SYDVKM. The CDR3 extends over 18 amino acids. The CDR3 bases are TGTGCCAGCAGCTATGACCCAAGGCTAGCGGGGCTCACAGATACGCAGTATTTT. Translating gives CASSYDPRLAGLTDTQYF.

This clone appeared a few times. The CDR3 region is CASSIAAVTYEQYF. In nucleotides, the CDR3 is TGTGCCAGTAGTATAGCAGCGGTCACCTACGAGCAGTACTTC. The chain employs TRBV19 and TRBJ2-7; possible D gene TRBD2, 5 bases. The V end lost 1 base, the J end lost 2 bases, and 9 bases lay between the germline ends. Germline CDR1 LNHDA, CDR2 SQIVND (reference sequence). CDR3 length: 14 residues. The variable domain in full, completed from reference TRBV19 and TRBJ2-7, reads DGGITQSPKYLFRKEGQNVTLSCEQNLNHDAMYWYRQDPGQGLRLIYYSQIVNDFQKGDIAEGYSVSREKKESFPLTVTSAQKNPTAFYLCASSIAAVTYEQYFGPGTRLTVT.

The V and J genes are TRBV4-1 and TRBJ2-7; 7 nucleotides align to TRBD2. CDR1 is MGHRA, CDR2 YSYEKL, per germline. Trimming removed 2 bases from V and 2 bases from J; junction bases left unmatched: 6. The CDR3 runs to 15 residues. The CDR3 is CASSQTREGTYEQYF. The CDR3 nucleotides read TGCGCCAGCAGCCAAACCAGGGAGGGGACCTACGAGCAGTACTTC.

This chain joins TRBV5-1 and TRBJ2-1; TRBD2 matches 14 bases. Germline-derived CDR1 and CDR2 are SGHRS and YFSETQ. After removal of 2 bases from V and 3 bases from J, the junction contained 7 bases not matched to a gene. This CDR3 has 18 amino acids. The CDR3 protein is CASSLGTSGGSNYNEQFF. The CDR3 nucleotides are TGCGCCAGCAGCTTAGGGACTAGCGGGGGATCAAACTACAATGAGCAGTTCTTC. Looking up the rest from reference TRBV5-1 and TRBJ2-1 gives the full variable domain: KAGVTQTPRYLIKTRGQQVTLSCSPISGHRSVSWYQQTPGQGLQFLFEYFSETQRNKGNFPGRFSGRQFSNSRSEMNVSTLELGDSALYLCASSLGTSGGSNYNEQFFGPGTRLTVL.

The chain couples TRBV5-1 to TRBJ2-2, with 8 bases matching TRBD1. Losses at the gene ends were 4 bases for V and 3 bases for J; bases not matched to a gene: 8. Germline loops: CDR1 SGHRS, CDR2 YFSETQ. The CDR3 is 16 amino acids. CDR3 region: CASSLLGQAYTGELFF. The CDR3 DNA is TGCGCCAGCAGCCTATTGGGACAGGCATACACCGGGGAGCTGTTTTTT.

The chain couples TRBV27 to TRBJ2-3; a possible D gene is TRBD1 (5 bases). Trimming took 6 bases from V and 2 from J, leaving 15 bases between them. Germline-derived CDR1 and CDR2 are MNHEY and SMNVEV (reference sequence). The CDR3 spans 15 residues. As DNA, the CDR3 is TGTGCCAGCAGCGACAGACTTCTTAACACAGATACGCAGTATTTT. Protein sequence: CASSDRLLNTDTQYF.

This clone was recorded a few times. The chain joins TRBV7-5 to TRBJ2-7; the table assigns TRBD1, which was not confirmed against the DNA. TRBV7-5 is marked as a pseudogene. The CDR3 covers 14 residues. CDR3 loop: CVRRSQGGFYEQYF. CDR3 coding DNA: TGTGTCAGAAGGAGCCAGGGGGGTTTCTACGAGCAGTACTTC.

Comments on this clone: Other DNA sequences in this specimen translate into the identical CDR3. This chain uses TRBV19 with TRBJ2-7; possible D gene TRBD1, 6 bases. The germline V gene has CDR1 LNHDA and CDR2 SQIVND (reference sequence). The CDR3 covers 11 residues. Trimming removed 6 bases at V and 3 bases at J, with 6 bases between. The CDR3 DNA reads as TGTGCCAGTAGACAGGGCTACGAGCAGTACTTC. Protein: CASRQGYEQYF.

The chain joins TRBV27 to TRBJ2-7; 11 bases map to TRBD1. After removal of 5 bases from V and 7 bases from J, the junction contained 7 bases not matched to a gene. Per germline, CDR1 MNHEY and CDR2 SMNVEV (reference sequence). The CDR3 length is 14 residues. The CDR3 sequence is CASSAGQGAWEQYF. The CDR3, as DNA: TGTGCCAGCAGTGCAGGACAGGGGGCGTGGGAGCAGTACTTC.

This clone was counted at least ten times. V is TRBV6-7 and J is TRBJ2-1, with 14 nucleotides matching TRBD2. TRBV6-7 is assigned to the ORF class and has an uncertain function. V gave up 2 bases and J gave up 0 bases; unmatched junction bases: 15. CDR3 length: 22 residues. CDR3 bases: TGTGCCAGCAGTTACCCCCGGACTAGCGGGAGGCCTACTACCAGCTCCTACAATGAGCAGTTCTTC. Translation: CASSYPRTSGRPTTSSYNEQFF.

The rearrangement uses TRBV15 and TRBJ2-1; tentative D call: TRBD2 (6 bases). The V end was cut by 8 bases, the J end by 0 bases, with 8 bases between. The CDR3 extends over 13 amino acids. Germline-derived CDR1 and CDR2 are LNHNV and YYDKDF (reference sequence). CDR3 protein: CATREISYNEQFF. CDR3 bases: TGTGCCACCCGGGAGATCTCCTACAATGAGCAGTTCTTC.

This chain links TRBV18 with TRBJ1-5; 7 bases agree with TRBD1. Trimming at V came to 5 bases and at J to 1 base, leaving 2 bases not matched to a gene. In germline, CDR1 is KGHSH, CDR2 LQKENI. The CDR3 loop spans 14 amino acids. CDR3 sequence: CASSSQGSNQPQHF. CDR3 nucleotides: TGTGCCAGCTCATCACAGGGGAGCAATCAGCCCCAGCATTTT.

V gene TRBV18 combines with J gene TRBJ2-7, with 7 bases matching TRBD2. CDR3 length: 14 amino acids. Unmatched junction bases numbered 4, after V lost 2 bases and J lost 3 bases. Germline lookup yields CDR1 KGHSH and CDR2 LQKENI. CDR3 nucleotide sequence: TGTGCCAGCTCACCAGAGCGGGGTTTCTACGAGCAGTACTTC. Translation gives CASSPERGFYEQYF.

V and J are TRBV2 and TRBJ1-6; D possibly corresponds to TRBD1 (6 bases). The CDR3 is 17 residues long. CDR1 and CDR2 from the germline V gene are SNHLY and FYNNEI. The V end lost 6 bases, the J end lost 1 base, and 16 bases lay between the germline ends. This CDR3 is CASRDRGGLSYNSPLHF. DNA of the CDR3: TGTGCCAGCAGGGACAGAGGTGGTCTTTCCTATAATTCACCCCTCCACTTT.

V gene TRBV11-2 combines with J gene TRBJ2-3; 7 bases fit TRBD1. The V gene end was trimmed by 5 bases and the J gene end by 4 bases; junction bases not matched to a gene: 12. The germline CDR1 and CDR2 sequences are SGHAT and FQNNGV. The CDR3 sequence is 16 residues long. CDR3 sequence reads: CASSPYKITGADTQYF. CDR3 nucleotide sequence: TGTGCCAGCAGCCCCTACAAAATAACAGGGGCAGATACGCAGTATTTT. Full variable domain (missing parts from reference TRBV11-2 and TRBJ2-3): EAGVAQSPRYKIIEKRQSVAFWCNPISGHATLYWYQQILGQGPKLLIQFQNNGVVDDSQLPKDRFSAERLKGVDSTLKIQPAKLEDSAVYLCASSPYKITGADTQYFGPGTRLTVL.

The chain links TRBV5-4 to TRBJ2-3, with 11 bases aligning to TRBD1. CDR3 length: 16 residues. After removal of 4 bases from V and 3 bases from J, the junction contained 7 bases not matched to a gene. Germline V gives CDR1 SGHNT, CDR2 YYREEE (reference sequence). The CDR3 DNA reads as TGTGCCAGCAGCAAACGGACAGGGGGCGAGACAGATACGCAGTATTTT. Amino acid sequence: CASSKRTGGETDTQYF.

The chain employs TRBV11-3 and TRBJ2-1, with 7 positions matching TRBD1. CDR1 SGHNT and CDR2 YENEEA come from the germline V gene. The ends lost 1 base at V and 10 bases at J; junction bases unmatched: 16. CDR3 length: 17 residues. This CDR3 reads CASSLVGTGVFQGEQFF. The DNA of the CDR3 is TGTGCCAGCAGCTTAGTGGGTACAGGGGTATTTCAAGGGGAGCAGTTCTTC.

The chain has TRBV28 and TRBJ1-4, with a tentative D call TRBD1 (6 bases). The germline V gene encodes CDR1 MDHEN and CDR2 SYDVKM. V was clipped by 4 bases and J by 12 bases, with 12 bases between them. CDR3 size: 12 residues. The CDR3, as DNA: TGTGCCAGCAGTTACACAGGGAGCGAACTGTTTTTT. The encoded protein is CASSYTGSELFF.

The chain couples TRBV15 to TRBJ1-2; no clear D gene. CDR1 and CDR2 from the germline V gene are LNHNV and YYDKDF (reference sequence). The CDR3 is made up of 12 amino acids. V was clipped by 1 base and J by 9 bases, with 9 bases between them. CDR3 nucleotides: TGTGCCACCAGCAGAGGGGAGGGAAGCTACACCTTC. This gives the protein CATSRGEGSYTF.

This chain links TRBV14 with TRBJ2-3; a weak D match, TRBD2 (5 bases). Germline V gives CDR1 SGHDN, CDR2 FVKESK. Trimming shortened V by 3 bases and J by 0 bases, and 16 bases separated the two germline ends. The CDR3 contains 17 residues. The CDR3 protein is CASSQRSGLSSTDTQYF. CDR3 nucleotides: TGTGCCAGCAGCCAGCGCAGCGGCCTTTCTAGCACAGATACGCAGTATTTT.

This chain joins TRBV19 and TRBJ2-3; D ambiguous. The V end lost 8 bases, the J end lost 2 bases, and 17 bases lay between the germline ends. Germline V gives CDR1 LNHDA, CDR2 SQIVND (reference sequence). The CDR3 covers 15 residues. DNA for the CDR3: TGTGCCAGTCCCCTGTCTGGTAGAACCACAGATACGCAGTATTTT. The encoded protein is CASPLSGRTTDTQYF.